This T cell receptor beta chain emerged from a study of identical twins. General study results and limits: Cross-sectional statistics underpinned the conclusions; the same donors were not followed. Twin sharing of out-of-frame TCR alpha was underestimated by models in monozygotic pairs. Researchers reported excess low generation probability among twin-shared out-of-frame alpha sequences. Partly confounded zero-insertion analyses could result from invariant MAIT and iNKT cells.

Trimming took off 2 bases at V and 4 bases at J, with 6 bases between the two ends. CDR3 size: 13 residues. Germline values: CDR1 ENHRY, CDR2 SYGVKD. In TCRdb, the 5' RACE reads were re-called with MiXCR into one record per CDR3 protein. The data hold about 470,000 distinct CDR3 sequences, with approximately 24% observed a single time. This clonotype has at least ten counts. Its specificity is not known. In addition, the sample was reused for a study of T cells expressing NK-cell markers.

The TCR was taken from a young woman in good health. Sequencing was carried out using CD4+ T cells sorted from blood. The V gene is TRBV10-3, the J gene TRBJ1-5; no reliable D call. CDR3 region: CAISETENQPQHF. CDR3 nucleotide sequence: TGTGCCATCAGTGAGACAGAAAATCAGCCCCAGCATTTT.